This T cell receptor beta chain came from a study of blood T cell repertoires in COVID-19. Profiled with immunoSEQ multiplex PCR; TCRdb holds only in-frame clones, not every one. The repertoire holds roughly 100,000 clones, with roughly 84% as singletons. V gave up 0 bases and J gave up 2 bases, with 8 bases separating them. This CDR3 comprises 14 residues. Looked up from germline, CDR1 is SGHDT and CDR2 is YYEEEE. This chain connects TRBV5-6 to TRBJ1-2; D is uncertain. Sequenced: peripheral blood. The TCR sequence derives from a human donor in a cohort sampled during active or convalescent COVID-19. This CDR3 reads CASSLGAVNYGYTF. CDR3 in DNA: TGTGCCAGCAGCTTGGGGGCAGTGAACTATGGCTACACCTTC. The full variable domain, with the rest looked up from reference TRBV5-6 and TRBJ1-2, is DAGVTQSPTHLIKTRGQQVTLRCSPKSGHDTVSWYQQALGQGPQFIFQYYEEEERQRGNFPDRFSGHQFPNYSSELNVNALLLGDSALYLCASSLGAVNYGYTFGSGTRLTVV.